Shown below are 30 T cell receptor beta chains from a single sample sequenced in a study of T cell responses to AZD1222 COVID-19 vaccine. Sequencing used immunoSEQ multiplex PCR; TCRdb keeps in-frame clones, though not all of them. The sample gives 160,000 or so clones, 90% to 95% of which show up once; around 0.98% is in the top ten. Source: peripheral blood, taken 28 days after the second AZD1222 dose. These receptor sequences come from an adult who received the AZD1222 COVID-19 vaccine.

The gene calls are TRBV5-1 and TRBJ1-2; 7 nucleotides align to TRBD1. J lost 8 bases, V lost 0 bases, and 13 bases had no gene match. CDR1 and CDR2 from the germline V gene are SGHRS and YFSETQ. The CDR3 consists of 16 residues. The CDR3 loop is CASSLVGTDPSGGYTF. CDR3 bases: TGCGCCAGCAGCTTGGTTGGGACAGATCCATCGGGAGGCTACACCTTC.

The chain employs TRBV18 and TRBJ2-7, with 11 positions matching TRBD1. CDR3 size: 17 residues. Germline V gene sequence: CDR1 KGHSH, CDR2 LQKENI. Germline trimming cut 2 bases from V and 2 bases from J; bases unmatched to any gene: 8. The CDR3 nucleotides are TGTGCCAGCTCACCAGCCTCCGGGACAGGGGGGGCCTACGAGCAGTACTTC. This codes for CASSPASGTGGAYEQYF. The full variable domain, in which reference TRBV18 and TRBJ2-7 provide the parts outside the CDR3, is NAGVMQNPRHLVRRRGQEARLRCSPMKGHSHVYWYRQLPEEGLKFMVYLQKENIIDESGMPKERFSAEFPKEGPSILRIQQVVRGDSAAYFCASSPASGTGGAYEQYFGPGTRLTVT.

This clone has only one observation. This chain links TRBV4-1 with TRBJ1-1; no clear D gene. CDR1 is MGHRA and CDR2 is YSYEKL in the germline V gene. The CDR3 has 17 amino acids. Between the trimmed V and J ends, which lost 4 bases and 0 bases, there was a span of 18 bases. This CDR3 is CASSLLLPAVMNTEAFF. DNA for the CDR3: TGCGCCAGCAGCCTACTACTTCCGGCAGTGATGAACACTGAAGCTTTCTTT.

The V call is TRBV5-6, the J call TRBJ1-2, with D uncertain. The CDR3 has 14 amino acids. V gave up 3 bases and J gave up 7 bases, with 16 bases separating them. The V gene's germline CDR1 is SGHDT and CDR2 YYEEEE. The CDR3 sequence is CASSSPSEGSGYTF. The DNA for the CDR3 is TGTGCCAGCAGCTCACCTTCAGAGGGCTCTGGCTACACCTTC. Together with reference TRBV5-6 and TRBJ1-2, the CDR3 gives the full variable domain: DAGVTQSPTHLIKTRGQQVTLRCSPKSGHDTVSWYQQALGQGPQFIFQYYEEEERQRGNFPDRFSGHQFPNYSSELNVNALLLGDSALYLCASSSPSEGSGYTFGSGTRLTVV.

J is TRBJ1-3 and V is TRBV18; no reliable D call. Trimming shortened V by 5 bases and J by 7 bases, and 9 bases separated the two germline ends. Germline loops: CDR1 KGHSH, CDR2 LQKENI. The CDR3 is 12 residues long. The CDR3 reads CASSSARNTIYF. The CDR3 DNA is TGTGCCAGCTCAAGTGCCAGGAACACCATATATTTT.

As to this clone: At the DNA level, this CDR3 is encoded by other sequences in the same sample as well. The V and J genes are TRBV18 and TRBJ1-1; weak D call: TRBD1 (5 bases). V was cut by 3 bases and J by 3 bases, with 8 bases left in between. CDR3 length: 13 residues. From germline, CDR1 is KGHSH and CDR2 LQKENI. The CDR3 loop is CASSPGEDTEAFF. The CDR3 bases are TGTGCCAGCTCACCGGGGGAGGACACTGAAGCTTTCTTT.

The CDR3 is CAISGLRKDEQYF. The CDR3, as DNA: TGTGCCATCAGCGGCCTTCGGAAGGACGAGCAGTACTTC. The chain employs TRBV10-3 and TRBJ2-7; D is undetermined. CDR1 is ENHRY, CDR2 SYGVKD, per germline. This CDR3 has 13 residues. V was cut by 6 bases and J by 5 bases, with 14 bases left in between.

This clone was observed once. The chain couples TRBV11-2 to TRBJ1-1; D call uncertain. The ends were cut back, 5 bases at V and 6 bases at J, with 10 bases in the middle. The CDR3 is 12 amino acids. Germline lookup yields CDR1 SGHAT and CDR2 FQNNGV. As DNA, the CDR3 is TGTGCCAGCAGCAATGACAATTCTGAAGCTTTCTTT. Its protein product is CASSNDNSEAFF.

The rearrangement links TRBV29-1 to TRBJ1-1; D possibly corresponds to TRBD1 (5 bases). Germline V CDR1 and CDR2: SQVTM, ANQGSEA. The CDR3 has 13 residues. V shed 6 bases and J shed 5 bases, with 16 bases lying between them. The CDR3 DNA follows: TGCAGCGTGGTGGGACCACCCGGGACTGAAGCTTTCTTT. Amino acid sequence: CSVVGPPGTEAFF. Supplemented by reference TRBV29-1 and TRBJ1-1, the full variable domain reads SAVISQKPSRDICQRGTSLTIQCQVDSQVTMMFWYRQQPGQSLTLIATANQGSEATYESGFVIDKFPISRPNLTFSTLTVSNMSPEDSSIYLCSVVGPPGTEAFFGQGTRLTVV.

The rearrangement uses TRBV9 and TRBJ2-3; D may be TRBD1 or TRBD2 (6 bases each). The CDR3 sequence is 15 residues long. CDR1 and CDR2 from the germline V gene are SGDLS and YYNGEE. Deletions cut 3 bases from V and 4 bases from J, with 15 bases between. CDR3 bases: TGTGCCAGCAGCGCAAGAGGGGGGTTAGCAGATACGCAGTATTTT. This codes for CASSARGGLADTQYF.

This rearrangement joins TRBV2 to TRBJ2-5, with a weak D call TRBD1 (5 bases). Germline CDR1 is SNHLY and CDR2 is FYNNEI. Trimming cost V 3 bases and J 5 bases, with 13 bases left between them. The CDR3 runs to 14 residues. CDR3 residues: CASSDQGQWETQYF. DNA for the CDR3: TGTGCCAGCAGTGATCAGGGTCAATGGGAGACCCAGTACTTC. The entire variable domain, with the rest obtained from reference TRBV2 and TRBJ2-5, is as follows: EPEVTQTPSHQVTQMGQEVILRCVPISNHLYFYWYRQILGQKVEFLVSFYNNEISEKSEIFDDQFSVERPDGSNFTLKIRSTKLEDSAMYFCASSDQGQWETQYFGPGTRLLVL.

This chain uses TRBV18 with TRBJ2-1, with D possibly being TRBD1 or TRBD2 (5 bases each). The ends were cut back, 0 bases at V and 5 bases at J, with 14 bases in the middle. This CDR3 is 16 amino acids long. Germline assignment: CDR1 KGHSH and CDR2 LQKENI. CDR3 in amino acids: CASSPPGTANDNEQFF. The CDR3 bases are TGTGCCAGCTCACCACCAGGGACGGCTAACGACAATGAGCAGTTCTTC.

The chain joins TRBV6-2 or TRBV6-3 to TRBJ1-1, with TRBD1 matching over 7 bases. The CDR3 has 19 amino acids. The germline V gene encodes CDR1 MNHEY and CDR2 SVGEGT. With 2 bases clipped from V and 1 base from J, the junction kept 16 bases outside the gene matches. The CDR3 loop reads CASSYPPGRGPKANTEAFF. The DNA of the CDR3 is TGTGCCAGCAGTTACCCCCCGGGGAGGGGGCCTAAAGCGAACACTGAAGCTTTCTTT.

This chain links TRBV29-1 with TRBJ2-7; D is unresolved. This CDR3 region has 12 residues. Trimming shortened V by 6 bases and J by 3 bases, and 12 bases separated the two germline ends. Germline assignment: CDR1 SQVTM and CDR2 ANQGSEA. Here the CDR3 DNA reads TGCAGCGTGGGCGGTGCTTTCTACGAGCAGTACTTC. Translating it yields CSVGGAFYEQYF.

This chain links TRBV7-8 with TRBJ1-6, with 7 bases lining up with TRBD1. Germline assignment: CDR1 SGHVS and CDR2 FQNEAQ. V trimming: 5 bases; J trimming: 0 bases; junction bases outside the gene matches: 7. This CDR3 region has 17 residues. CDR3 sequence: CASSARQGISYNSPLHF. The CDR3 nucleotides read TGTGCCAGCAGCGCCCGACAGGGAATCTCCTATAATTCACCCCTCCACTTT.

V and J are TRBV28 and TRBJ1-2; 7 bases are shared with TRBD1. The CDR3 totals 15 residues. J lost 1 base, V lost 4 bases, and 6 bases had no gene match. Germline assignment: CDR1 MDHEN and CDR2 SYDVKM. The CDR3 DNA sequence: TGTGCCAGCAGTTCCCCGACAGGGAGTAACTATGGCTACACCTTC. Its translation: CASSSPTGSNYGYTF.

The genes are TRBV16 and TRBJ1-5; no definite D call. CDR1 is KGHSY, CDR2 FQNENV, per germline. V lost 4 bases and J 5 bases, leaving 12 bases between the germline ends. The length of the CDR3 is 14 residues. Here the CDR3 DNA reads TGTGCCAGCAGCCTCCAGTGGGCGGATCAGCCCCAGCATTTT. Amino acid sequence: CASSLQWADQPQHF.

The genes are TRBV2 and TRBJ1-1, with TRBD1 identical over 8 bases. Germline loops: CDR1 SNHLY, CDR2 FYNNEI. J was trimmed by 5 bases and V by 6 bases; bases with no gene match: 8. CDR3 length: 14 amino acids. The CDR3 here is CASSLDRGATEAFF. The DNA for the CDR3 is TGTGCCAGCAGCCTCGACAGGGGTGCTACTGAAGCTTTCTTT.

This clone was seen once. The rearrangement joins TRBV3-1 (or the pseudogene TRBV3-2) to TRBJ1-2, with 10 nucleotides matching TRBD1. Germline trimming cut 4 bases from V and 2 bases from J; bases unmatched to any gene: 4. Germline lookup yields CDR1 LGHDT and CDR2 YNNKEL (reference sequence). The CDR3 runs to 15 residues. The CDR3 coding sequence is TGTGCCAGCAGCCCGAGGACAGGGGGGAACTATGGCTACACCTTC. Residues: CASSPRTGGNYGYTF.

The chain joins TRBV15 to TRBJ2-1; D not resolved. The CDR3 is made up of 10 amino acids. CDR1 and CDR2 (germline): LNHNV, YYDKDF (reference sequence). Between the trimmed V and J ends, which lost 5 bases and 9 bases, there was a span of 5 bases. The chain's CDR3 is CATSGTEQFF. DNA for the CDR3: TGTGCCACCAGCGGCACTGAGCAGTTCTTC.

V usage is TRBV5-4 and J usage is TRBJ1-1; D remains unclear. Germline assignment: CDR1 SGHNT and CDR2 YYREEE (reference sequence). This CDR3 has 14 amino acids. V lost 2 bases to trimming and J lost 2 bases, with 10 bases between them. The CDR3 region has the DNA TGTGCCAGCAGCTTTGAGACAAGAAACACTGAAGCTTTCTTT. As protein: CASSFETRNTEAFF.

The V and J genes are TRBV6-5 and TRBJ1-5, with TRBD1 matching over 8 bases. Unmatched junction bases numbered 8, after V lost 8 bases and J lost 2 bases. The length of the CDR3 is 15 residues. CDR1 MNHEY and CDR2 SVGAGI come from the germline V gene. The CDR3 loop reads CASQPLGQGNQPQHF. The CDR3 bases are TGTGCCAGCCAACCCTTGGGACAGGGCAATCAGCCCCAGCATTTT.

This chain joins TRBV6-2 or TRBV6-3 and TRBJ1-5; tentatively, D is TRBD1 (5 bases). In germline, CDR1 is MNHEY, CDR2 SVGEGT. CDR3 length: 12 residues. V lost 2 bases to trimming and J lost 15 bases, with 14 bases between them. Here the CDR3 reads CASSYGKGRWHF. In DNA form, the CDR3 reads TGTGCCAGCAGTTACGGGAAGGGGCGGTGGCATTTT.

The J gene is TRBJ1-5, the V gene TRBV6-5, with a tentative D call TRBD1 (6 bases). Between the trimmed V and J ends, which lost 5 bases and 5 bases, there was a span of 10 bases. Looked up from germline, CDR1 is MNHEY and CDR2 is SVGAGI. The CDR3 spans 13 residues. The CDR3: CASSHRVDQPQHF. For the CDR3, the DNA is TGTGCCAGCAGTCACAGGGTTGATCAGCCCCAGCATTTT.

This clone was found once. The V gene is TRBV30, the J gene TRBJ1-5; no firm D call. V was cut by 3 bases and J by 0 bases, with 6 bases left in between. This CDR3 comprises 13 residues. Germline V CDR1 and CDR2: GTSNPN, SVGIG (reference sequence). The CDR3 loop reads CAWRANSNQPQHF. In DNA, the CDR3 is TGTGCCTGGAGGGCCAATAGCAATCAGCCCCAGCATTTT.

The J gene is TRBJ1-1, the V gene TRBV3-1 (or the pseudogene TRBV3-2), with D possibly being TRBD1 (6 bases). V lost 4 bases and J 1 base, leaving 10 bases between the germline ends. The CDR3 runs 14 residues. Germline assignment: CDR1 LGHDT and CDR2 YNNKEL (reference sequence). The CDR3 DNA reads TGTGCCAGCAGCCTCTCGACAGGGAACACTGAAGCTTTCTTT. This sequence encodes CASSLSTGNTEAFF.

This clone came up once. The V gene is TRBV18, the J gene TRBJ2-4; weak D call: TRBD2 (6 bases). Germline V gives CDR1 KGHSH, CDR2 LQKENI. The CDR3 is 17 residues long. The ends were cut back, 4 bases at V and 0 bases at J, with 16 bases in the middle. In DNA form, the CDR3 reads TGTGCCAGCTCACGGGGCCCGGGGGTCCTAGCCAAAAACATTCAGTACTTC. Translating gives CASSRGPGVLAKNIQYF.

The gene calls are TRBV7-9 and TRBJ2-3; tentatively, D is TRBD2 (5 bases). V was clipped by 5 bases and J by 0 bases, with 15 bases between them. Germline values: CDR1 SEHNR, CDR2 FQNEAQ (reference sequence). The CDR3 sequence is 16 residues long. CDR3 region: CASSNTSGASTDTQYF. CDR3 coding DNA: TGTGCCAGCAGCAACACGAGCGGAGCTAGCACAGATACGCAGTATTTT.

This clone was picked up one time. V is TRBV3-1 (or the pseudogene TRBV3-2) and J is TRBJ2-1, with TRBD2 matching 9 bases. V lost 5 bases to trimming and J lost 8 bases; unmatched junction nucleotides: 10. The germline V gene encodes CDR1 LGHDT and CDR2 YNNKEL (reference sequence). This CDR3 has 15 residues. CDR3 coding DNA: TGTGCCAGCAGCGATCGAGGACTAGCGATTGATGAGCAGTTCTTC. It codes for CASSDRGLAIDEQFF.

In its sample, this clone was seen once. The CDR3: CASSQGLPGDSPLHF. The CDR3 DNA reads TGTGCCAGCAGCCAAGGCCTGCCGGGGGATTCACCCCTCCACTTT. The chain is built from TRBV14 and TRBJ1-6; perhaps TRBD1 as D (5 bases). Germline lookup yields CDR1 SGHDN and CDR2 FVKESK. Trimming removed 1 base at V and 8 bases at J, with 12 bases between. There are 15 residues in the CDR3.